This T cell receptor beta chain appears in the sequencing data of a study of T-cell memory formation after mild COVID-19. Study-level background: For the most part, TCR clusters were specific to one donor.

The authors produced TCR alpha and TCR beta cDNA libraries with sample barcodes and UMIs by 5'RACE using constant-segment primers. TCRdb re-called the 5' RACE reads with MiXCR, one entry per CDR3 protein. The sample lists roughly 450,000 distinct CDR3 sequences; around 17% were seen once. Remarks on this clonotype: Its antigen is undetermined.

The J segment lost 3 bases and the V segment lost 6 bases, leaving 5 bases of the junction unmatched. The CDR3 covers 14 residues. Findings and caveats of the study: Certain responding clones were present in pre-infection memory, suggesting participation of cross-reactive memory. Clones that shrank (day 15 to 85) were balanced CD4/CD8, whereas later expanders leaned CD4+.

The sequenced material came from PBMCs or a T cell subset sorted from them (not recorded which). The rearrangement links TRBV12-3 or TRBV12-4 to TRBJ1-5, with TRBD1 matching over 7 bases. This receptor was taken from a man aged 18 to 35 who had mild COVID-19 (a few samples of this study predate the infection). Cell type and time point are not known. CDR3 region: CASRQGQNNQPQHF. The CDR3 DNA follows: TGTGCCAGCAGACAGGGACAGAACAATCAGCCCCAGCATTTT.